Below, one T cell receptor (beta chain) is given with its context. The entry originates in a study of blood T cell repertoires in COVID-19. Study at large: COVID-19 samples, acute and convalescent, were from the United States, Italy and Spain. PBMCs, B-cell-depleted T cells, or T cells provided the cDNA or gDNA that made up the material.

The CDR3 contains 20 residues. Germline V lookup: CDR1 ENHRY, CDR2 SYGVKD. V shed 3 bases and J 6 bases; nucleotides not matched to a gene: 20. Sequenced by immunoSEQ multiplex PCR; TCRdb stores in-frame clones only, minus some. The data show tens of thousands of clones, 80% to 95% seen once. The V call is TRBV10-3, the J call TRBJ2-3; 11 positions match TRBD2. Specimen: peripheral blood. This clonotype was sampled from a man between 50 and 59 years old with active COVID-19. CDR3 nucleotide sequence: TGTGCCATCAGTGATGGGGTTAGCGGGAGGGCCGAAAGGGGGTCCGATACGCAGTATTTT. This sequence encodes CAISDGVSGRAERGSDTQYF.